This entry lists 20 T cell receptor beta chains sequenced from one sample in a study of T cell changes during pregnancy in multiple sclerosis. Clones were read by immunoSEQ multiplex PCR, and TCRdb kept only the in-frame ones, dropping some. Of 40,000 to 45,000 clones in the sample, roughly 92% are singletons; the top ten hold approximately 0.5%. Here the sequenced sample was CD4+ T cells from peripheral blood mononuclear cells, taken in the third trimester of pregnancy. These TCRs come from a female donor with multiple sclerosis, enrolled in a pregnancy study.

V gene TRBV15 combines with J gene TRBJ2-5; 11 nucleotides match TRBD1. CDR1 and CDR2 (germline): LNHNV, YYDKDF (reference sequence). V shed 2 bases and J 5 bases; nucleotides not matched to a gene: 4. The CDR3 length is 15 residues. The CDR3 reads CATSRRGTGGETQYF. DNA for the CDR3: TGTGCCACCAGCAGAAGGGGGACAGGGGGGGAGACCCAGTACTTC.

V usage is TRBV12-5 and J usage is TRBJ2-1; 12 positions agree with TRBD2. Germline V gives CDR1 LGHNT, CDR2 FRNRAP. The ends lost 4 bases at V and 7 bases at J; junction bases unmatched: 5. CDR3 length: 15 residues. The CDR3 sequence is CASGSPTSGSNEQFF. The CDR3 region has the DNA TGTGCTAGTGGTTCACCGACTAGCGGGAGTAATGAGCAGTTCTTC.

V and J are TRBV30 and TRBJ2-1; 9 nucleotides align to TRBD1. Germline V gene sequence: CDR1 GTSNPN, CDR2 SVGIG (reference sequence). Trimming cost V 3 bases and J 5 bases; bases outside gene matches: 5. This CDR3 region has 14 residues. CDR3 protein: CAWRRRDRDNEQFF. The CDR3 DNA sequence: TGTGCCTGGAGACGCCGGGACAGGGACAATGAGCAGTTCTTC. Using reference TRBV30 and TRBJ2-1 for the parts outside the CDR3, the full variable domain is SQTIHQWPATLVQPVGSPLSLECTVEGTSNPNLYWYRQAAGRGLQLLFYSVGIGQISSEVPQNLSASRPQDRQFILSSKKLLLSDSGFYLCAWRRRDRDNEQFFGPGTRLTVL.

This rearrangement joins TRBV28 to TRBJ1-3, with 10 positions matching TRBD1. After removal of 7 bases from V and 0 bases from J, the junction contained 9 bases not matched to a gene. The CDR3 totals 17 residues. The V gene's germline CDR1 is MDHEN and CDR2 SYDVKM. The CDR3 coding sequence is TGTGCCAGCATGCGGACAGGGGGAATATTCTCTGGAAACACCATATATTTT. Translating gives CASMRTGGIFSGNTIYF.

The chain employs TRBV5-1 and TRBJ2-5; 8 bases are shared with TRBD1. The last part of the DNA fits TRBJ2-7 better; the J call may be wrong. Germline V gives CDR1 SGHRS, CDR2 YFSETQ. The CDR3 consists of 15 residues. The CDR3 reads CASSPLGRGPYEQYF. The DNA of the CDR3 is TGCGCCAGCAGCCCTCTCGGCAGGGGGCCCTACGAGCAGTACTTC.

The CDR3 DNA reads TGTGCCATCAGTGGGACTAGCGGGGGCAATGAGCAGTTCTTC. It translates to CAISGTSGGNEQFF. The chain recombines TRBV10-3 with TRBJ2-1; TRBD2 matches at 13 bases. V trimming: 4 bases; J trimming: 6 bases; junction bases outside the gene matches: 0. The CDR3 covers 14 residues. CDR1 ENHRY and CDR2 SYGVKD come from the germline V gene.

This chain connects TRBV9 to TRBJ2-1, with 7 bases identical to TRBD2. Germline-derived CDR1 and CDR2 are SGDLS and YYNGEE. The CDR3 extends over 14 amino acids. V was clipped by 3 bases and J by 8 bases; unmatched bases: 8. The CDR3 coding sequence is TGTGCCAGCAGCGGGCCTAGCGGAGGGGATGAGCAGTTCTTC. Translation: CASSGPSGGDEQFF.

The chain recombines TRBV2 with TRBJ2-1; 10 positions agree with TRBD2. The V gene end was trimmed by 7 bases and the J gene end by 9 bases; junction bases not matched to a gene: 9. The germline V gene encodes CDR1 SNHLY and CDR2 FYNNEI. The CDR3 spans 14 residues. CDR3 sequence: CASTEREGPGEQFF. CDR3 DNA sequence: TGTGCCAGCACTGAGCGGGAGGGCCCGGGTGAGCAGTTCTTC. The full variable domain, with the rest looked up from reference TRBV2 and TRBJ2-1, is EPEVTQTPSHQVTQMGQEVILRCVPISNHLYFYWYRQILGQKVEFLVSFYNNEISEKSEIFDDQFSVERPDGSNFTLKIRSTKLEDSAMYFCASTEREGPGEQFFGPGTRLTVL.

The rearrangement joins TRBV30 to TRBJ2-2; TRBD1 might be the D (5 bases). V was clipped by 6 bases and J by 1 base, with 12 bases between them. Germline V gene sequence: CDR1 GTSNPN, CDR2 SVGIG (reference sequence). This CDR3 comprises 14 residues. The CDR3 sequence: CACRTRENTGELFF. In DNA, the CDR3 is TGTGCCTGCCGAACCAGGGAGAACACCGGGGAGCTGTTTTTT. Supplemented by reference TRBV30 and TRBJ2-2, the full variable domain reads SQTIHQWPATLVQPVGSPLSLECTVEGTSNPNLYWYRQAAGRGLQLLFYSVGIGQISSEVPQNLSASRPQDRQFILSSKKLLLSDSGFYLCACRTRENTGELFFGEGSRLTVL.

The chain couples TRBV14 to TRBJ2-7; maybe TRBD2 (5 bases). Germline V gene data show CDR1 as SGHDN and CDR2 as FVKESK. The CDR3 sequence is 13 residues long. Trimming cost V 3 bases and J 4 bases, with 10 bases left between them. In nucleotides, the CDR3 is TGTGCCAGCAGCCACGATAGCGTATACGAGCAGTACTTC. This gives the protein CASSHDSVYEQYF.

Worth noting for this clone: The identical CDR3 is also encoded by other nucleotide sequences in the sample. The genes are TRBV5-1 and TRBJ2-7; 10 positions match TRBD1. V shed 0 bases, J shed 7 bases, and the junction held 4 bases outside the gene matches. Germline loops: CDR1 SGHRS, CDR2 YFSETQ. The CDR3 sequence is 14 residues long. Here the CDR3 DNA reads TGCGCCAGCAGCTTGGGACAGGGGGCTCATGAGCAGTACTTC. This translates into CASSLGQGAHEQYF.

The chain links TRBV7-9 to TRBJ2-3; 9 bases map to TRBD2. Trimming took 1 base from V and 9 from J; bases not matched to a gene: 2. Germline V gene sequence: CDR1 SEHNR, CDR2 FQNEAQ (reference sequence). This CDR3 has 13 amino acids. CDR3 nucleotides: TGTGCCAGCAGCTTAGGAGCGGGGGGCACGCAGTATTTT. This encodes CASSLGAGGTQYF.

CDR3 sequence reads: CASSLLVGAQYF. For the CDR3, the DNA is TGTGCCAGCAGTTTATTGGTAGGAGCCCAGTACTTC. This sequence joins TRBV28 and TRBJ2-5; D call uncertain. V lost 1 base, J lost 9 bases, and 9 bases lay in between. This CDR3 region has 12 residues. Germline CDR1 MDHEN, CDR2 SYDVKM.

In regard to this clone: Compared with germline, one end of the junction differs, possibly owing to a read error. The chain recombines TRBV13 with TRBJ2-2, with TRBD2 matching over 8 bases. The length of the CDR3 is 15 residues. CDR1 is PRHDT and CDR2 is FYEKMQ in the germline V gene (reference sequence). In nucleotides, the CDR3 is TGTGCCAGCAGGTTAGCGGGGAGGAGGACCGGGGAGCTGTTTTTT. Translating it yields CASRLAGRRTGELFF.

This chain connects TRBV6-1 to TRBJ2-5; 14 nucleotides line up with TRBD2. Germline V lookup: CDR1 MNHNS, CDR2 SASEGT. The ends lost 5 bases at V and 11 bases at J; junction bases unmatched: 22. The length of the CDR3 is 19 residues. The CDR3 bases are TGTGCCAGCAGTAAAGTCAAAGGGGGGACTAGCGGGAGAAGTGAGGGGCAGTACTTC. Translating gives CASSKVKGGTSGRSEGQYF.

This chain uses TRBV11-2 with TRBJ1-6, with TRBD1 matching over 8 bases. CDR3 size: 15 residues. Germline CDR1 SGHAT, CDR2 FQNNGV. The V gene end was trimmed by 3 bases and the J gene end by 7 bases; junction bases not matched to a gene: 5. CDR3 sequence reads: CASSLARQGNSPLHF. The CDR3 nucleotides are TGTGCCAGCAGCTTGGCACGACAGGGGAATTCACCCCTCCACTTT.

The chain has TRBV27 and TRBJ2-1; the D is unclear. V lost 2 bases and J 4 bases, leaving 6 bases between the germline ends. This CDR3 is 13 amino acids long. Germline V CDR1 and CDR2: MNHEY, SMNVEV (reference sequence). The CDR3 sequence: CASSLREYNEQFF. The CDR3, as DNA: TGTGCCAGCAGTTTAAGAGAGTACAATGAGCAGTTCTTC.

The CDR3 loop reads CASSFQGYEQYF. The CDR3 DNA reads as TGTGCCAGCAGCTTCCAGGGCTACGAGCAGTACTTC. The genes are TRBV7-9 and TRBJ2-7; D is possibly TRBD1 (5 bases). The CDR3 totals 12 residues. Trimming shortened V by 3 bases and J by 3 bases, and 6 bases separated the two germline ends. Germline values: CDR1 SEHNR, CDR2 FQNEAQ (reference sequence). Full variable domain (rest looked up from reference TRBV7-9 and TRBJ2-7): DTGVSQNPRHKITKRGQNVTFRCDPISEHNRLYWYRQTLGQGPEFLTYFQNEAQLEKSRLLSDRFSAERPKGSFSTLEIQRTEQGDSAMYLCASSFQGYEQYFGPGTRLTVT.

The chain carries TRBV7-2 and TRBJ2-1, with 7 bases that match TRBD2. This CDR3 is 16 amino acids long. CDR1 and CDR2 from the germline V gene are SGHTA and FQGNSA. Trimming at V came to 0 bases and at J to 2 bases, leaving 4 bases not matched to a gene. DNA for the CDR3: TGTGCCAGCAGCTTAGCTGGAGCGGGGCCCTACAATGAGCAGTTCTTC. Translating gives CASSLAGAGPYNEQFF.

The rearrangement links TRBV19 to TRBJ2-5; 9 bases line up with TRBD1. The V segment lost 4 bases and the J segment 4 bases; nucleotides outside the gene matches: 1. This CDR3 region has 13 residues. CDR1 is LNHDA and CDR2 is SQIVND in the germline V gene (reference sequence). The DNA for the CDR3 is TGTGCCAGTAGTAAGGACAGGGGAGAGACCCAGTACTTC. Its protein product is CASSKDRGETQYF.